This T cell receptor beta chain comes out of a study of cytomegalovirus exposure and HLA in healthy donors. General observations from the study: The study put 150 or so TCR beta chains on its list as cytomegalovirus-associated.

This clone was counted only a few times. Its target is unknown. A multiplex PCR was run with 60 Vbeta primers and 13 Jbeta primers. Assay: immunoSEQ multiplex PCR; the TCRdb copy retains only in-frame clones and omits some. The table includes approximately 170,000 clones, around 68% detected once. The CDR3 runs to 17 residues. From germline, CDR1 is MNHEY and CDR2 SMNVEV (reference sequence). The clonotype was recovered from a woman in her thirties or forties in good health and CMV-seropositive. Sequencing was done on a sample of PBMCs. The chain is built from TRBV27 and TRBJ2-5, with 11 bases lining up with TRBD2. The better agreement between TRBJ2-7 and the DNA end casts doubt on the J call. The CDR3 loop reads CASRAGTSGDYSYEQYF. CDR3 bases: TGTGCCAGCAGAGCCGGGACTAGCGGCGACTACTCCTACGAGCAGTACTTC.